The 16 T cell receptor beta chains presented below share a single source sample, sequenced in a study of blood T cells in healthy people across ages. PCR was performed a second time for roughly 6 to 12 cycles using a sample-barcoded 5' primer and a J-beta primer mix. TCRdb analysed the 5' RACE reads with MiXCR anew, one entry per CDR3 protein. The profile shows 1.4 million or so distinct CDR3 sequences, roughly 43% of them singletons. Sequences were obtained from blood. The receptors stem from a woman aged 18-29 years in good health.

The J gene is TRBJ1-6, the V gene TRBV20-1, with TRBD1 matching over 7 bases. Germline V CDR1 and CDR2: DFQATT, SNEGSKA (reference sequence). This CDR3 comprises 16 residues. The ends lost 4 bases at V and 2 bases at J; junction bases unmatched: 8. The CDR3 sequence: CSAITGDQTYNSPLHF. DNA for the CDR3: TGCAGTGCTATCACAGGGGACCAGACCTATAATTCACCCCTCCACTTT.

This chain links TRBV29-1 with TRBJ1-5; no clear D. V gave up 0 bases and J gave up 4 bases, with 4 bases separating them. The CDR3 spans 12 residues. Germline assignment: CDR1 SQVTM and CDR2 ANQGSEA. The CDR3 region has the DNA TGCAGCGTTGAAGATGAGAATCAGCCCCAGCATTTT. Translation: CSVEDENQPQHF.

This clonotype turned up a few times. The CDR3 region is CASSPTPTSGRSNEQFF. The CDR3 nucleotides read TGTGCCAGCAGCCCCACCCCGACTAGCGGGAGATCGAATGAGCAGTTCTTC. This chain connects TRBV7-2 to TRBJ2-1; 12 bases are shared with TRBD2. Germline loops: CDR1 SGHTA, CDR2 FQGNSA. V was clipped by 5 bases and J by 7 bases; unmatched bases: 12. This CDR3 is 17 amino acids long.

The V call is TRBV12-5, the J call TRBJ1-5; D is ambiguous. CDR1 and CDR2 from the germline V gene are LGHNT and FRNRAP. V dropped 3 bases and J dropped 9 bases, with 6 bases sitting between them. There are 11 residues in the CDR3. CDR3 DNA sequence: TGTGCTAGTGGTTTCCTCGCGCCCCAGCATTTT. It translates to CASGFLAPQHF. Using reference TRBV12-5 and TRBJ1-5 for the parts outside the CDR3, the full variable domain is DARVTQTPRHKVTEMGQEVTMRCQPILGHNTVFWYRQTMMQGLELLAYFRNRAPLDDSGMPKDRFSAEMPDATLATLKIQPSEPRDSAVYFCASGFLAPQHFGDGTRLSIL.

The CDR3 nucleotides are TGTGCCAGCAGCAGGGCCCGGCTATTACCCCTAAATGAGCAGTTCTTC. It codes for CASSRARLLPLNEQFF. V gene TRBV7-9 combines with J gene TRBJ2-1; D not certain. CDR3 size: 16 residues. V shed 5 bases and J shed 7 bases, with 21 bases lying between them. Germline CDR1 is SEHNR and CDR2 is FQNEAQ (reference sequence).

This chain uses TRBV27 with TRBJ1-2; D unresolved. The V gene's germline CDR1 is MNHEY and CDR2 SMNVEV (reference sequence). CDR3 length equals 12 residues. V was pared by 5 bases and J by 10 bases, with 14 bases between. CDR3 protein: CASSPPGNLYTF. The CDR3 DNA follows: TGTGCCAGCAGTCCCCCGGGCAACCTCTACACCTTC.

This clonotype appeared a few times. CDR3 protein: CASSSPKWTESLYGYTF. The DNA of the CDR3 is TGTGCCAGCAGCTCACCAAAGTGGACGGAGAGTTTGTATGGCTACACCTTC. The genes are TRBV7-9 and TRBJ1-2; D gene uncertain. V lost 4 bases and J lost 5, with 23 bases in between. CDR1 is SEHNR, CDR2 FQNEAQ, per germline (reference sequence). The CDR3 runs 17 residues.

Only a few counts were recorded for this clonotype. This chain joins TRBV9 and TRBJ2-1; unclear D gene. The CDR3 spans 15 residues. Trimming shortened V by 8 bases and J by 8 bases, and 23 bases separated the two germline ends. Germline values: CDR1 SGDLS, CDR2 YYNGEE. CDR3 loop: CASSPALESVHEQFF. As DNA, the CDR3 is TGTGCCAGTAGTCCAGCACTCGAATCGGTCCATGAGCAGTTCTTC.

The genes are TRBV5-1 and TRBJ2-1; TRBD2 matches 7 bases. The CDR3 length is 16 residues. Germline CDR1 SGHRS, CDR2 YFSETQ. V dropped 0 bases and J dropped 5; count of bases not matched to a gene: 8. The CDR3 reads CASSLARGGGHNEQFF. The CDR3 DNA reads as TGCGCCAGCAGCTTGGCGCGGGGCGGGGGACACAATGAGCAGTTCTTC.

The J gene is TRBJ2-2, the V gene TRBV27; possible D gene TRBD2, 6 bases. The germline V and J ends were trimmed by 5 bases and 7 bases, with 23 bases remaining between them. CDR1 and CDR2 from the germline V gene are MNHEY and SMNVEV (reference sequence). The CDR3 totals 17 residues. DNA of the CDR3: TGTGCCAGCAGTCCCCCGGTGACGGAGGGACCTTTCGGGGAGCTGTTTTTT. Translation gives CASSPPVTEGPFGELFF.

This clonotype was seen more than once but under ten times. The chain carries TRBV21-1 and TRBJ2-2; the D call of TRBD2 is as the table states it, not checked on the DNA. TRBV21-1 corresponds to a pseudogene. This CDR3 comprises 16 residues. The CDR3 DNA reads as TGTGCCAGCAGCAAAGATGCCCTCCGGGGGACCGGGGAGCTGTTTTTT. Translating it yields CASSKDALRGTGELFF.

The chain joins TRBV6-6 to TRBJ1-6, with D maybe TRBD1 (5 bases). Germline V gene data show CDR1 as MNHNY and CDR2 as SVGAGI (reference sequence). With 6 bases removed from V and 5 bases from J, the gap between germline ends came to 14 bases. The CDR3 contains 15 residues. The CDR3: CASREGHSHNSPLHF. The CDR3 coding sequence is TGTGCCAGCAGGGAGGGGCACAGCCATAATTCACCCCTCCACTTT.

This clonotype was seen only a few times. CDR3 bases: TGTGCCAGCAGTTATGGTATACTAACTAGCGTCACCTACGAGCAGTACTTC. Protein product: CASSYGILTSVTYEQYF. V usage is TRBV6-6 and J usage is TRBJ2-7, with 7 bases identical to TRBD2. Germline lookup yields CDR1 MNHNY and CDR2 SVGAGI (reference sequence). The CDR3 runs to 17 residues. V trimming: 3 bases; J trimming: 2 bases; junction bases outside the gene matches: 13.

About this clonotype: The CDR3 does not close with the conserved phenylalanine or tryptophan, likely indicating a read error. The chain has TRBV20-1 and TRBJ1-2, with D maybe TRBD1 (5 bases). Per the germline V gene, CDR1 is DFQATT and CDR2 is SNEGSKA (reference sequence). CDR3 length: 12 residues. Trimming shortened V by 3 bases and J by 6 bases, and 11 bases separated the two germline ends. In nucleotides, the CDR3 is TGCAGTGCTAGTGGGGGTTGGGATGGCTACACCCTC. Translation: CSASGGWDGYTL.

V usage is TRBV7-9 and J usage is TRBJ2-1; 10 bases match TRBD1. The germline CDR1 and CDR2 sequences are SEHNR and FQNEAQ (reference sequence). The CDR3 totals 15 residues. The V gene end was trimmed by 5 bases and the J gene end by 7 bases; junction bases not matched to a gene: 8. Here the CDR3 reads CASSRGTGDRNEQFF. Written as DNA, the CDR3 is TGTGCCAGCAGCCGAGGGACAGGGGATCGGAATGAGCAGTTCTTC.

CDR3 amino acids: CASSVGQGIDYGYTF. The CDR3 coding sequence is TGTGCCAGCAGCGTCGGACAGGGGATCGACTATGGCTACACCTTC. The chain links TRBV9 to TRBJ1-2; 9 bases agree with TRBD1. The junction had 5 bases not matched to a gene; V was cut back by 2 bases and J by 3 bases. The CDR3 runs 15 residues. Germline loops: CDR1 SGDLS, CDR2 YYNGEE.